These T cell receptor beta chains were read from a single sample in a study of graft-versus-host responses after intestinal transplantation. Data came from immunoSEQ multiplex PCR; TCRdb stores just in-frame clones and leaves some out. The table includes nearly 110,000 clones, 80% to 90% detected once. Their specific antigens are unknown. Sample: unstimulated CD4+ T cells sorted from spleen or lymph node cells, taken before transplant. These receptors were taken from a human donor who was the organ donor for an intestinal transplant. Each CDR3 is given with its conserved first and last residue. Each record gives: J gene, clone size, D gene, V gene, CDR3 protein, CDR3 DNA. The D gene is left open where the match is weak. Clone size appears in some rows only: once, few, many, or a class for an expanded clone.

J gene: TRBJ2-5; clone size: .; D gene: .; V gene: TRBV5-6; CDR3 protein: CASSLKQGETQYF; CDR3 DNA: TGTGCCAGCAGCCTGAAACAGGGAGAGACCCAGTACTTC
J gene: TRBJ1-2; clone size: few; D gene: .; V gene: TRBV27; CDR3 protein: CASSRGGTFYGYTF; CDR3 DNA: TGTGCCAGCAGCCGGGGGGGGACCTTCTATGGCTACACCTTC
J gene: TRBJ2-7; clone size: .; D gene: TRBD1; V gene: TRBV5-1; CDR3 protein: CASSPDGTGRHEQYF; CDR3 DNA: TGCGCCAGCAGCCCGGACGGGACAGGCCGTCACGAGCAGTACTTC
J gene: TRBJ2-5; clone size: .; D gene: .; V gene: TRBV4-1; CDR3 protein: CASSQVVVETQYF; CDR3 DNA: TGCGCCAGCAGCCAAGTGGTAGTGGAGACCCAGTACTTC
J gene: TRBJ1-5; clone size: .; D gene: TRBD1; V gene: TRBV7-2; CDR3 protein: CASSLDRGGGQPQHF; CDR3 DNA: TGTGCCAGCAGCTTAGACAGGGGTGGCGGTCAGCCCCAGCATTTT
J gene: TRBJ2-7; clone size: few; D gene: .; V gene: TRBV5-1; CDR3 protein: CASSLTSYEQYF; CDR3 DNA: TGCGCCAGCAGCTTGACTTCCTACGAGCAGTACTTC
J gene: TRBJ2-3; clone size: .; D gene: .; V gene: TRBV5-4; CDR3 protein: CASSFPGGGGPSAQYF; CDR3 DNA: TGTGCCAGCAGCTTCCCCGGTGGAGGGGGACCCAGTGCGCAGTATTTT
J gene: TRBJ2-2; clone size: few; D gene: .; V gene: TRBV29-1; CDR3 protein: CSVGHGAGELFF; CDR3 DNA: TGCAGCGTTGGGCATGGGGCCGGGGAGCTGTTTTTT
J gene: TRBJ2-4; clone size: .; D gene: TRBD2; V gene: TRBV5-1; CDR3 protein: CASGTLAGAKNIQYF; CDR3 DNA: TGCGCCAGCGGAACCCTAGCGGGGGCGAAAAACATTCAGTACTTC
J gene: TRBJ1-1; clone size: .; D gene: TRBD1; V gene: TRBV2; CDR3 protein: CASSEAGTGGIRPEAFF; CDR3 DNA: TGTGCCAGCAGTGAAGCCGGGACAGGGGGAATAAGGCCTGAAGCTTTCTTT
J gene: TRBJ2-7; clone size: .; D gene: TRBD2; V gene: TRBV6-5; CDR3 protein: CASSSAGTSRYEQYF; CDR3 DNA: TGTGCCAGCAGTTCAGCCGGGACTAGCCGTTACGAGCAGTACTTC
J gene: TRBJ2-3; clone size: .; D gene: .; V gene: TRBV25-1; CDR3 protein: CASSEFRGGTDTQYF; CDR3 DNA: TGTGCCAGCAGTGAGTTCCGGGGTGGCACAGATACGCAGTATTTT
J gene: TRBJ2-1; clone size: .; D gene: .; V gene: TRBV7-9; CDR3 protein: CASSLEGGGFSEQFF; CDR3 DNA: TGTGCCAGCAGCTTAGAGGGAGGGGGATTTAGTGAGCAGTTCTTC
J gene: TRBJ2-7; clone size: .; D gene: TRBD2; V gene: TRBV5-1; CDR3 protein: CASSLTSGRGPEQYF; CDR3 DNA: TGCGCCAGCAGCCTGACGAGCGGGAGGGGACCCGAGCAGTACTTC
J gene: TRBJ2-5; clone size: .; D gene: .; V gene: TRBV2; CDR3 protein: CASEAQGKETQYF; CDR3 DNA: TGTGCCAGTGAGGCACAGGGAAAAGAGACCCAGTACTTC
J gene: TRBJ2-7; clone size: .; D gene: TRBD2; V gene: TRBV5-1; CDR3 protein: CASSLTSGYEQYF; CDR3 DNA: TGCGCCAGCAGCTTGACTAGCGGATACGAGCAGTACTTC
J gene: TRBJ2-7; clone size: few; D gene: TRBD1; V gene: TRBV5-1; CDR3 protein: CASSQGDRGVDEQYF; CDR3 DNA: TGCGCCAGCAGCCAAGGGGACAGGGGTGTGGACGAGCAGTACTTC
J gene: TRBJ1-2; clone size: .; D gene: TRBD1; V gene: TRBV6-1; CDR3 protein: CASSDFPGGYGYTF; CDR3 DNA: TGTGCCAGCAGTGATTTCCCAGGGGGCTATGGCTACACCTTC
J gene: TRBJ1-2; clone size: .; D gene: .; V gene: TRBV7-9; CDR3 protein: CATEGGVDPRVGSYGYTF; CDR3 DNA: TGTGCCACCGAAGGGGGGGTGGACCCAAGGGTAGGAAGCTATGGCTACACCTTC
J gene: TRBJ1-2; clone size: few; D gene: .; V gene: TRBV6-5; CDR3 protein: CASSSAGGTAYGYTF; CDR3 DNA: TGTGCCAGCAGTTCGGCGGGGGGAACGGCCTATGGCTACACCTTC
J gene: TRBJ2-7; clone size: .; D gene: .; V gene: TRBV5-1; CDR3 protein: CASSLAGRGGSYEQYF; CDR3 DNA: TGCGCCAGCAGCTTGGCCGGCCGGGGAGGCTCCTACGAGCAGTACTTC
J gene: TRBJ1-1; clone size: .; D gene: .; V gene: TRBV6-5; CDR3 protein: CASSSWGAQVTEAFF; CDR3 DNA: TGTGCCAGTTCGTCGTGGGGGGCGCAGGTCACTGAAGCTTTCTTT
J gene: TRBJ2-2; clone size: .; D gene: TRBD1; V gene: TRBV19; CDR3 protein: CASSEPGQGAGELFF; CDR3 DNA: TGTGCCAGTAGTGAGCCGGGACAGGGGGCCGGGGAGCTGTTTTTT
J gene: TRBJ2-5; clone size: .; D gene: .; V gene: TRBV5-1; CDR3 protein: CASSSATSGGESQYF; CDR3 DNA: TGCGCCAGCAGCTCAGCGACTAGTGGGGGTGAGAGCCAGTACTTC
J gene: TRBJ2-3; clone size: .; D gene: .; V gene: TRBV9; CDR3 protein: CASSGGDTQYF; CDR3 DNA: TGTGCCAGCAGCGGGGGGGATACGCAGTATTTT